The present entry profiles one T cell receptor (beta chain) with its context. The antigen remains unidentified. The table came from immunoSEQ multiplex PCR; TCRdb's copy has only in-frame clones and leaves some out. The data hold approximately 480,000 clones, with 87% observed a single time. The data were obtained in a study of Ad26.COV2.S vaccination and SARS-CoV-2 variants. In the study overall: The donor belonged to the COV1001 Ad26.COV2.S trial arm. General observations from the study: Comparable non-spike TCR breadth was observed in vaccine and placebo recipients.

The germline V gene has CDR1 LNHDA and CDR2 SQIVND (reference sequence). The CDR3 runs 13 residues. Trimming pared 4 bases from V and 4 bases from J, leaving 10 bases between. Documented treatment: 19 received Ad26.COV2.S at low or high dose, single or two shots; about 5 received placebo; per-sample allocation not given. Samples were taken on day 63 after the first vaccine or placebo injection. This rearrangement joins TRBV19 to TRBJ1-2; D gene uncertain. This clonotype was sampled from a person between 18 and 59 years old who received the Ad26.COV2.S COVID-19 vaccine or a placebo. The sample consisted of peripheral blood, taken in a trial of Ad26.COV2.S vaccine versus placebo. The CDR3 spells CASSSSVGYGYTF. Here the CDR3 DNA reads TGTGCCAGTAGTAGCAGCGTAGGCTATGGCTACACCTTC.